Listed here are 23 T cell receptor beta chains from one sample, sequenced in a study of blood T cells in healthy people across ages. Primed by a sample-barcoded 5' primer and a J-beta primer mix, a second PCR proceeded for 7 to 11 cycles. TCRdb re-analysed the 5' RACE reads in MiXCR, keeping a single row per CDR3 protein. The sample consists of roughly 2 million distinct CDR3 sequences, approximately 50% of them appearing once. What was sequenced was blood. The receptors were sampled from a woman aged 40 to 50 in good health.

The chain links TRBV20-1 to TRBJ2-5, with D tentatively TRBD1 or TRBD2 (5 bases each). The CDR3 extends over 16 amino acids. Looked up from germline, CDR1 is DFQATT and CDR2 is SNEGSKA (reference sequence). Trimming removed 5 bases from V and 2 bases from J, with 21 bases in between. For the CDR3, the DNA is TGCAGTGCTCAAGATGGGGACGGATTCGCTCAAGAGACCCAGTACTTC. This gives the protein CSAQDGDGFAQETQYF.

This chain links TRBV7-2 with TRBJ2-7, with 7 bases aligning to TRBD2. V lost 9 bases and J lost 2; bases outside the gene matches: 16. The CDR3 covers 16 residues. CDR1 and CDR2 from the germline V gene are SGHTA and FQGNSA. The CDR3 region has the DNA TGTGCCAGTAGCCCCCCACCTCTAGCGGCACCCTACGAGCAGTACTTC. Protein product: CASSPPPLAAPYEQYF.

Here the CDR3 DNA reads TGTGCCACCAGTGACACCGGGACTAGCGGGGCCAAAAACATTCAGTACTTC. It encodes CATSDTGTSGAKNIQYF. The chain combines TRBV24-1 with TRBJ2-4, with 12 bases matching TRBD2. The CDR3 extends over 17 amino acids. Germline lookup yields CDR1 KGHDR and CDR2 SFDVKD. The J segment lost 1 base and the V segment lost 4 bases, leaving 4 bases of the junction unmatched.

The V gene is TRBV4-2, the J gene TRBJ1-2; D may be TRBD1 (5 bases). Trimming removed 4 bases at V and 4 bases at J, with 19 bases between. Germline values: CDR1 LGHNA, CDR2 YNFKEQ. The CDR3 has 16 residues. This CDR3 is CASSPSRDAAVYGYTF. The CDR3 DNA follows: TGTGCCAGCAGCCCGAGTCGGGACGCAGCGGTCTATGGCTACACCTTC.

This chain links TRBV3-1 with TRBJ2-5; 10 positions match TRBD2. CDR3 length: 19 amino acids. J gave up 0 bases and V 0 bases, and 10 bases lay outside the gene matches. The germline V gene encodes CDR1 LGHDT and CDR2 YNNKEL (reference sequence). The CDR3 DNA sequence: TGTGCCAGCAGCCAAGAGTTCGACGGACTAGCGGTGTACCAAGAGACCCAGTACTTC. The encoded protein is CASSQEFDGLAVYQETQYF.

This clonotype came up a few times. This rearrangement joins TRBV7-2 to TRBJ2-7; 8 positions agree with TRBD2. Gene TRBJ2-5 matches the end of the DNA better, so the J call may be wrong. CDR1 and CDR2 (germline): SGHTA, FQGNSA. This CDR3 is built from 15 residues. CDR3: CASSLNGGALETQYF. CDR3 sequence (DNA): TGTGCCAGCAGCTTAAACGGGGGGGCCTTGGAGACCCAGTACTTC.

The chain has TRBV6-1 and TRBJ1-6, with a tentative D call TRBD1 (5 bases). The CDR3 totals 17 residues. Trimming took off 4 bases at V and 7 bases at J, with 20 bases between the two ends. Per germline, CDR1 MNHNS and CDR2 SASEGT. The CDR3 reads CASSAGHVREMNSPLHF. CDR3 coding DNA: TGTGCCAGCAGTGCGGGGCATGTGAGGGAGATGAATTCACCCCTCCACTTT.

This clonotype was seen more than once but under ten times. This chain joins TRBV6-2 or TRBV6-3 and TRBJ2-1; D perhaps matches TRBD1 (6 bases). The CDR3 is 12 amino acids. Per germline, CDR1 MNHEY and CDR2 SVGEGT. Trimming removed 4 bases from V and 14 bases from J, with 15 bases in between. CDR3 DNA: TGTGCCAGCAGTTGGCAGGGGCTTGATGAGTTCTTC. This gives the protein CASSWQGLDEFF.

CDR3 sequence reads: CASSPPGEFYEQYF. Written as DNA, the CDR3 is TGTGCCAGCAGCCCGCCGGGGGAGTTTTACGAGCAGTACTTC. The V call is TRBV5-5, the J call TRBJ2-7, with TRBD2 as a possible D gene (6 bases). Germline V gene lookup returns CDR1 SGHKS and CDR2 YYEKEE (reference sequence). The CDR3 covers 14 residues. Trimming removed 4 bases from V and 4 bases from J, with 15 bases in between.

The gene calls are TRBV29-1 and TRBJ2-7; D may correspond to TRBD1 or TRBD2 (6 bases each). The ends were cut back, 4 bases at V and 9 bases at J, with 22 bases in the middle. Germline V gene lookup returns CDR1 SQVTM and CDR2 ANQGSEA. The CDR3 runs 14 residues. The CDR3 loop reads CSVAVGRGDGGQYF. CDR3 in DNA: TGCAGCGTTGCCGTGGGCAGGGGAGACGGGGGGCAGTACTTC.

Only one count was recorded for this clonotype. The CDR3 coding sequence is TGCAGTGCTAGAGCCGCGGAGGCGGGGGGCTATGAGCAGTTCTTC. Translating it yields CSARAAEAGGYEQFF. The chain is built from TRBV20-1 and TRBJ2-1; 8 positions match TRBD2. Germline assignment: CDR1 DFQATT and CDR2 SNEGSKA (reference sequence). CDR3 size: 15 residues. J lost 8 bases, V lost 1 base, and 10 bases had no gene match.

This clonotype was counted between two and nine times. V is TRBV7-2 and J is TRBJ1-5; the match to TRBD1 covers 8 bases. The germline gives CDR1 SGHTA, CDR2 FQGNSA. The junction had 3 bases not matched to a gene; V was cut back by 2 bases and J by 3 bases. CDR3 size: 15 residues. The CDR3, as DNA: TGTGCCAGCAGCTTAAAGACAGGGGACAATCAGCCCCAGCATTTT. Translation: CASSLKTGDNQPQHF.

The genes are TRBV6-5 and TRBJ2-7; 8 bases agree with TRBD1. The V segment lost 2 bases and the J segment 5 bases; nucleotides outside the gene matches: 11. The CDR3 runs to 16 residues. From germline, CDR1 is MNHEY and CDR2 SVGAGI. The CDR3 coding sequence is TGTGCCAGCAGTTACGACGGACAGGGAAGATGGAACGAGCAGTACTTC. Its translation is CASSYDGQGRWNEQYF.

The rearrangement joins TRBV4-1 to TRBJ2-4; TRBD1 is a possible D gene (5 bases). This CDR3 comprises 14 residues. With 5 bases removed from V and 6 bases from J, the gap between germline ends came to 14 bases. Germline CDR1 MGHRA, CDR2 YSYEKL. As DNA, the CDR3 is TGCGCCAGCAGCACAGGCGCCTCCGGAAACATTCAGTACTTC. It encodes CASSTGASGNIQYF.

The CDR3 loop is CASSVRGHSYGYTF. The CDR3 DNA is TGTGCCAGCAGCGTTAGGGGGCATAGCTATGGCTACACCTTC. The chain has TRBV7-2 and TRBJ1-2; 7 bases agree with TRBD1. In germline, CDR1 is SGHTA, CDR2 FQGNSA. The length of the CDR3 is 14 residues. V trimming: 5 bases; J trimming: 4 bases; junction bases outside the gene matches: 7.

J is TRBJ2-3 and V is TRBV11-2; 8 bases fit TRBD2. Trimming at V came to 5 bases and at J to 4 bases, leaving 14 bases not matched to a gene. Germline V gene lookup returns CDR1 SGHAT and CDR2 FQNNGV. This CDR3 contains 17 residues. The DNA for the CDR3 is TGTGCCAGCAGCCCCGATTGGCGGGGGGCCACCGCAGATACGCAGTATTTT. Translation gives CASSPDWRGATADTQYF.

V and J are TRBV27 and TRBJ2-4, with 7 nucleotides matching TRBD2. The last part of the DNA fits TRBJ2-7 better; the J call may be wrong. CDR1 and CDR2 from the germline V gene are MNHEY and SMNVEV (reference sequence). CDR3 length: 16 amino acids. This CDR3 reads CASSPQAAGDLYEQYF. As DNA, the CDR3 is TGTGCCAGCAGTCCGCAGGCCGCGGGGGACCTCTACGAGCAGTACTTC.

This chain links TRBV7-2 with TRBJ2-3, with 11 bases identical to TRBD2. J lost 9 bases, V lost 1 base, and 18 bases had no gene match. Germline assignment: CDR1 SGHTA and CDR2 FQGNSA. CDR3 size: 19 residues. The CDR3 nucleotides are TGTGCCAGCAGCTTAGTGGCTAGCGGGGGGCTCCCTGGATCGAGGACGCAGTATTTT. It codes for CASSLVASGGLPGSRTQYF.

As for this clonotype: One end of the junction fails to match germline, which may point to a read error. This sequence joins TRBV19 and TRBJ2-5; unclear D gene. This CDR3 is built from 13 residues. The germline gives CDR1 LNHDA, CDR2 SQIVND (reference sequence). The CDR3 sequence is CASRQSAQEAQYF. The CDR3 DNA sequence: TGTGCCAGTAGGCAGTCTGCCCAAGAGGCCCAGTACTTC.

This clonotype was detected a few times. The V call is TRBV25-1, the J call TRBJ1-2, with D possibly being TRBD1 (5 bases). This CDR3 is 16 amino acids long. CDR1 is MGHDK and CDR2 is SYGVNS in the germline V gene. Trimming took off 4 bases at V and 2 bases at J, with 17 bases between the two ends. The CDR3 loop reads CASSVVGAGPNYGYTF. The CDR3 DNA is TGTGCCAGCAGTGTCGTAGGGGCAGGGCCCAACTATGGCTACACCTTC.

The genes are TRBV20-1 and TRBJ1-2; D remains ambiguous. Germline CDR1 reads DFQATT; CDR2 reads SNEGSKA (reference sequence). V gave up 6 bases and J gave up 8 bases, with 19 bases separating them. CDR3 length equals 13 residues. The CDR3 region is CSAEKRSLRGYTF. In DNA, the CDR3 is TGCAGTGCAGAGAAAAGGAGCCTCCGGGGCTACACCTTC.

Comment on this clonotype: A read error may account for a junction end that differs from germline. The V call is TRBV5-1, the J call TRBJ1-6; no definite D call. The CDR3 loop spans 15 amino acids. CDR1 and CDR2 from the germline V gene are SGHRS and YFSETQ. Here the CDR3 DNA reads TGCGCCGGCAGCCAGGCCCTCTCCTATAATTCACCCCTCCACTTT. Residues: CAGSQALSYNSPLHF.

The chain uses TRBV9 and TRBJ1-1, with 7 bases matching TRBD1. V lost 2 bases and J lost 0; bases outside the gene matches: 10. The CDR3 extends over 17 amino acids. Germline CDR1 reads SGDLS; CDR2 reads YYNGEE. DNA for the CDR3: TGTGCCAGCAGCGTGGACCCCCCGACAGGGATGAACACTGAAGCTTTCTTT. It encodes CASSVDPPTGMNTEAFF.